The 17 T cell receptor beta chains below were found in one sample sequenced in a study of regulatory and conventional T cells in RAG deficiency (dated by TCRdb to 2016 to 2017). The receptor library was made with the immunoSEQ multiplex PCR assay. The immuneACCESS repertoire file appears here via TCRdb, limited to in-frame rearrangements. These files lack a portion of the clones; in checked studies, under half of the deficit traces to unresolved V genes, and the cause of the others is not known. The table for this sample lists roughly 35,000 clones; 75% to 90% of them were counted only once. Roughly 15% of the sample rests with the top ten. This same sample was also taken into another study, of regulatory T cells. From the second report: For the multiplex PCR, 52 forward TRBV primers and 13 reverse TRBJ primers were used, and amplification bias was corrected with both assay-based and computational methods.

Sequencing was performed on CD8+ T cells sorted from blood. The receptors were sampled from a human donor in good health.

V gene TRBV5-6 combines with J gene TRBJ1-4; 7 nucleotides match TRBD1. CDR3 length: 16 amino acids. The germline CDR1 and CDR2 sequences are SGHDT and YYEEEE. With V trimmed by 1 base and J by 5 bases, 8 bases remained unmatched. CDR3 protein: CASSLSEGQLNEKLFF. CDR3 in DNA: TGTGCCAGCAGCTTGAGTGAGGGACAGTTGAATGAAAAACTGTTTTTT. Drawing the rest from reference TRBV5-6 and TRBJ1-4, the complete variable domain is DAGVTQSPTHLIKTRGQQVTLRCSPKSGHDTVSWYQQALGQGPQFIFQYYEEEERQRGNFPDRFSGHQFPNYSSELNVNALLLGDSALYLCASSLSEGQLNEKLFFGSGTQLSVL.

This chain links TRBV7-2 with TRBJ1-2; D gene unclear. V shed 5 bases and J shed 7 bases, with 14 bases lying between them. Per the germline V gene, CDR1 is SGHTA and CDR2 is FQGNSA. The CDR3 is made up of 13 amino acids. The CDR3 DNA follows: TGTGCCAGCAGCAATGACCTACTAGGTGGCTACACCTTC. Translated, it gives CASSNDLLGGYTF.

This clone was recorded only once. This chain links TRBV5-3 with TRBJ2-3; no reliable D call. TRBV5-3 is reported as an ORF; its role is uncertain. CDR3 length equals 17 residues. V gave up 1 base and J gave up 0 bases, with 15 bases separating them. The CDR3 region has the DNA TGTGCCAGAAGCTTGTCGGCCCTCAAGGGTAGCACAGATACGCAGTATTTT. Protein: CARSLSALKGSTDTQYF.

V gene TRBV4-1 combines with J gene TRBJ1-2; 12 bases are shared with TRBD1. Germline trimming cut 0 bases from V and 6 bases from J; bases unmatched to any gene: 8. Germline lookup yields CDR1 MGHRA and CDR2 YSYEKL. The CDR3 is made up of 17 amino acids. The CDR3 loop is CASSQDTGTGGYHGYTF. The DNA of the CDR3 is TGCGCCAGCAGCCAAGATACGGGGACAGGGGGCTATCATGGCTACACCTTC.

V gene TRBV15 combines with J gene TRBJ2-2; D is unresolved. CDR1 LNHNV and CDR2 YYDKDF come from the germline V gene (reference sequence). This CDR3 has 14 amino acids. V dropped 4 bases and J dropped 4 bases, with 10 bases sitting between them. CDR3 in DNA: TGTGCCACCAGCAAGTTCCGCGGCACCGGGGAGCTGTTTTTT. It yields the protein CATSKFRGTGELFF.

V is TRBV11-1 and J is TRBJ2-7, with D possibly TRBD1 on 5 matching bases. This CDR3 has 13 residues. The germline gives CDR1 SGHAT, CDR2 FQDESV (reference sequence). The germline V and J ends were trimmed by 3 bases and 4 bases, with 10 bases remaining between them. The CDR3: CASSFSTEYEQYF. Here the CDR3 DNA reads TGTGCCAGCAGCTTCTCGACAGAGTACGAGCAGTACTTC.

This rearrangement joins TRBV25-1 to TRBJ1-1; maybe TRBD1 (5 bases). CDR1 and CDR2 (germline): MGHDK, SYGVNS. V lost 1 base and J lost 2, with 14 bases in between. The CDR3 sequence is 16 residues long. CDR3 sequence: CASSESRTGENTEAFF. The CDR3 DNA is TGTGCCAGCAGTGAATCTCGTACGGGGGAAAACACTGAAGCTTTCTTT.

This chain joins TRBV4-1 and TRBJ2-5; 8 positions agree with TRBD2. The CDR3 length is 14 residues. The V segment lost 1 base and the J segment 5 bases; nucleotides outside the gene matches: 3. CDR1 MGHRA and CDR2 YSYEKL come from the germline V gene. CDR3: CASSQALAEETQYF. The CDR3 region has the DNA TGCGCCAGCAGCCAAGCACTAGCGGAGGAGACCCAGTACTTC.

The rearrangement links TRBV19 to TRBJ2-5; 11 bases align to TRBD2. With the DNA end fitting TRBJ2-7 better, the J assignment may be wrong. The CDR3 is 14 residues long. Germline V gives CDR1 LNHDA, CDR2 SQIVND (reference sequence). In DNA, the CDR3 is TGTGCCAGTAGTGTACTAGCGGGAGCCTACGAGCAGTACTTC. It translates to CASSVLAGAYEQYF.

This chain joins TRBV19 and TRBJ1-1; maybe TRBD1 (5 bases). The CDR3 covers 15 residues. Germline CDR1 reads LNHDA; CDR2 reads SQIVND (reference sequence). Deletions cut 6 bases from V and 4 bases from J, with 18 bases between. This CDR3 is CASRTRRGGSTEAFF. The DNA for the CDR3 is TGTGCCAGTAGAACCCGGAGGGGCGGGAGCACTGAAGCTTTCTTT.

This chain connects TRBV7-9 to TRBJ1-2; the D is unclear. Trimming cost V 1 base and J 4 bases, with 13 bases left between them. Germline-derived CDR1 and CDR2 are SEHNR and FQNEAQ (reference sequence). CDR3 size: 15 residues. The CDR3 region is CASSLVNPSGYGYTF. CDR3 in DNA: TGTGCCAGCAGCTTAGTCAACCCCTCAGGCTATGGCTACACCTTC.

The rearrangement joins TRBV5-6 to TRBJ1-1, with D possibly TRBD1 on 6 matching bases. Trimming pared 4 bases from V and 7 bases from J, leaving 17 bases between. Germline V gene sequence: CDR1 SGHDT, CDR2 YYEEEE. The CDR3 covers 14 residues. The CDR3 nucleotides are TGTGCCAGCAGCCACGGGACATCTCTCTTTGAAGCTTTCTTT. Translation gives CASSHGTSLFEAFF.

The rearrangement links TRBV5-8 to TRBJ2-7, with D perhaps matching TRBD2 (6 bases). This CDR3 comprises 13 residues. V gave up 3 bases and J gave up 2 bases, with 9 bases separating them. Germline assignment: CDR1 SGHTS and CDR2 YDEGEE. CDR3 DNA sequence: TGTGCCAGCAGCTGGGGGGAAACCTACGAGCAGTACTTC. It translates to CASSWGETYEQYF.

The chain carries TRBV9 and TRBJ2-7, with 8 bases fitting TRBD2. Germline V gene data show CDR1 as SGDLS and CDR2 as YYNGEE. The CDR3 spans 16 residues. Trimming at V came to 0 bases and at J to 5 bases, leaving 10 bases not matched to a gene. The CDR3 loop reads CASSVDPTGGPNEQYF. CDR3 nucleotides: TGTGCCAGCAGCGTAGATCCTACGGGGGGGCCGAACGAGCAGTACTTC.

This chain uses TRBV7-3 with TRBJ2-1; D perhaps matches TRBD2 (5 bases). The CDR3 covers 16 residues. Between the trimmed V and J ends, which lost 5 bases and 2 bases, there was a span of 16 bases. Germline assignment: CDR1 SGHTA and CDR2 FQGTGA. The CDR3 spells CASSPTLAKAYNEQFF. The CDR3 DNA is TGTGCCAGCAGCCCCACCCTAGCAAAAGCCTACAATGAGCAGTTCTTC.

The rearrangement links TRBV27 to TRBJ2-1; D not resolved. The CDR3 sequence is 13 residues long. Trimming took off 0 bases at V and 7 bases at J, with 7 bases between the two ends. Germline V gene sequence: CDR1 MNHEY, CDR2 SMNVEV (reference sequence). The CDR3 DNA is TGTGCCAGCAGTTTATCTCTAGTTAATGAGCAGTTCTTC. Protein sequence: CASSLSLVNEQFF.

The chain carries TRBV27 and TRBJ1-2; no reliable D call. Trimming shortened V by 0 bases and J by 7 bases, and 18 bases separated the two germline ends. Germline V gene lookup returns CDR1 MNHEY and CDR2 SMNVEV (reference sequence). The CDR3 sequence is 16 residues long. CDR3 bases: TGTGCCAGCAGTTTATCGAATAGGTCCGGGAGAGGTGGCTACACCTTC. As protein: CASSLSNRSGRGGYTF.